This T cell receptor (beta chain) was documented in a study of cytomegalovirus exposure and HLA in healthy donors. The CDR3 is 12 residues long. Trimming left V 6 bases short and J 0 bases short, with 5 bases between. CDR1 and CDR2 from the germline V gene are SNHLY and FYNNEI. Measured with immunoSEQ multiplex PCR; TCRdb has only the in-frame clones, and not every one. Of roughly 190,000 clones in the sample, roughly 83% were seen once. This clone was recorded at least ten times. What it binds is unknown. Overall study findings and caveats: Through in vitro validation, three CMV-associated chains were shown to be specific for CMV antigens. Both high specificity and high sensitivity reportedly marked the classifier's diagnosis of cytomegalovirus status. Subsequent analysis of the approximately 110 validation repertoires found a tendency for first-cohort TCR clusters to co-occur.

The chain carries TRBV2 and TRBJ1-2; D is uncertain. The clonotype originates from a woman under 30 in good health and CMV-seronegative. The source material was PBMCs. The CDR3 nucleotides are TGTGCCAGCAGACCTACTAACTATGGCTACACCTTC. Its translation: CASRPTNYGYTF.